This record looks at one T cell receptor beta chain sequence and its context. This clonotype was recorded many times. Its antigen is currently not known. Base-call qualities are not available, and no considerably larger clone is one nucleotide away. This specimen comes from a study of regulatory T cells in long-lasting Graves disease (dated by TCRdb to about 2021). Regarding the study in general: Newly diagnosed Graves' disease patients had taken antithyroid drugs for less than 3 months. Patients with persistent Graves' disease were compared with patients with newly diagnosed Graves' disease using TCR sequencing and RNA sequencing of peripheral blood. A total of 33 samples underwent TCR sequencing, from about 13 patients with persistent Graves' disease and 20 or so patients with newly diagnosed Graves' disease. The study took place in China and was registered as a clinical trial.

From the germline V gene, CDR1 is SGHTA and CDR2 is FQGTGA. V is shortened by 2 bases, J by 0 bases, and the region joining them spans 10 bases. The CDR3 numbers 15 residues from cysteine through phenylalanine. The CDR3 DNA has 45 bases and is translated from base 1. Broad study findings and their caveats: The small sample size was acknowledged by the authors as a limitation that may reduce accuracy. Sequencing and analysis were restricted to the TCR beta chain. Compared with newly diagnosed patients, persistent Graves' disease patients had lower TCR Shannon entropy and fewer highly expanded clones, which suggests clonal expansion. Because the primary lesion, thyroid tissue, could not be accessed, the study looked at peripheral blood alone. Persistent disease showed preferential use of TRBV28, TRBJ1-2 and TRBJ2-5, whereas newly diagnosed disease favored TRBV20-1 and TRBJ2-1. Patients with persistent disease shared more public clonotypes (about 3,000) than newly diagnosed patients did (more than 900).

The sample's time point, from its label and the paper: newly diagnosed GD, antithyroid drugs for less than 3 months. For both TCR sequencing and RNA sequencing, RNA was extracted from PBMCs in TRIzol. Graves' disease was diagnosed according to American Thyroid Association guidelines. The patients came from an endocrinology department in Xi'an, China. Each patient gave around 9.2 milliliters of peripheral blood, collected in an EDTA anticoagulant tube. Ficoll Paque Plus density gradient separation was used to isolate PBMCs, and no further T cell sorting was done. An Agilent 2100 Bioanalyzer and agarose gel were used to check RNA quality, and a NanoDrop 2000 was used to measure RNA concentration. To prepare the library, multiplex PCR was applied. The sequencer was an Illumina HiSeq 4000. TCR beta libraries were built with iRepertoire HTBI primers and Arm-PCR amplification of CDR3 regions. Before sequencing, the PCR products underwent gel purification. On the study's bioinformatics: A total of roughly 58 TRBV and approximately 13 TRBJ segments were identified across samples and were used for gene usage analysis of CDR3 amino acid clonotypes. COPE and FqMerger were used to merge filtered high-quality paired reads into contigs. BLAST was used to align contigs to the IMGT TRBV, TRBD and TRBJ reference genes, and CDR3 was defined following IMGT. Any clonotype with a frequency above 0.1% was counted as a highly expanded clone. Shannon entropy served as the measure of repertoire diversity, while the Gini coefficient captured V-J evenness. A clonotype found in more than one individual was treated as public. Starting from the raw public reads, TCRdb applied fastp trimming at Q25, assembled clones with MiXCR and retained in-frame beta chains. Rows with one shared CDR3 protein collapse into an entry with the most common genes and DNA. TCRdb assigned the V and J calls; the authors' analysis was not used. The sample has 530,000 or so distinct CDR3 sequences on record, about 16% of them singletons. The ten largest clones add up to approximately 12% of the sample.

These sequences were also reported in another study, on T cells in Graves' hyperthyroidism and ophthalmopathy. That second report states: Graves' hyperthyroidism was defined as stable when no progression to ophthalmopathy occurred over 18 months of follow-up. Hyperthyroidism patients were newly diagnosed, with disease duration under 2 months, and aged 18 to 65 years. Exclusion was applied to patients with uncontrolled infections, other autoimmune diseases, pregnancy or lactation. Diagnoses were based on clinical symptoms, serum thyroxine and TRAb, thyroid ultrasound and orbital computed tomography. For the first round of RT-PCR on the TCR CDR3, the HTBI primer set was used together with the Qiagen OneStep RT-PCR kit. Most expanded thyroid clonotypes (frequency above 0.001) were also found in blood, which suggests that blood repertoires may mirror thyroid immune responses. Ophthalmopathy was separated from stable hyperthyroidism by a 13 V-J signature model, with around 90% sensitivity and about 81% specificity obtained in cross-validation and 80%/75% obtained in testing. In validation, the model predicted progression to ophthalmopathy a median of roughly 6.5 months before onset, with over 60% sensitivity and about 72% specificity. TCR V-J signatures able to tell the groups apart were searched for in a discovery cohort of 90 to 100 patients, of whom approximately 40 had Graves' ophthalmopathy and roughly 58 had stable Graves' hyperthyroidism. An independent validation cohort of under 20 hyperthyroidism patients and 17 patients who later progressed to ophthalmopathy tested prospective prediction of ophthalmopathy. The roughly 100 discovery patients were divided at random into training and test sets in a 7:3 ratio. In addition, the study compared T-cell repertoires in thyroid tissue and in blood from about 6 Graves' hyperthyroidism patients. After sampling, hyperthyroidism patients received methimazole starting at 30 mg daily, and ophthalmopathy patients received high-dose intravenous methylprednisolone. Libraries were constructed in a second round of multiplex PCR, after which size selection and purification were performed. Libraries were sequenced paired-end with 100 bp reads on an Illumina HiSeq2000. SOAPnuke was used to process the raw data, removing reads that contained adapters or uncalled bases, had a mean Phred below 15, or lacked an exact match to the constant primer or identifier. High-quality paired reads were merged using COPE v1.2.5, and each unique nucleotide sequence was defined as a clonotype. Clonotypes were aligned to IMGT TRBV, TRBD and TRBJ reference segments using MiTCR v1.1. The analysis was restricted to V-J combinations with a frequency above 0.0001, which together covered about 99% of the repertoires. The TCS score was defined as the ratio of F50 (clonal expansion) to E x V (chaos), calculated using BLOSUM62-based TCRdist between CDR3 peptides within each V-J. Welch's t-statistics and random forest reduced around 510 V-J features to roughly 13, which were used in a naive Bayes classifier (R e1071). No statistical method was used to set the sample size in advance, and investigators knew the group allocation. The paper reports TCR Vbeta CDR3 sequencing of about 140 peripheral blood samples: under 45 ophthalmopathy, roughly 74 hyperthyroidism and 17 progressor patients.

The chain employs TRBV7-3 and TRBJ1-1; a confident D gene designation cannot be given. The material sequenced was peripheral blood mononuclear cells (PBMCs), taken at new diagnosis, from a patient treated with antithyroid drugs. The sequence derives from a man aged 18 to 29 with Graves disease. Donor details come from another sample of the same person, matched by shared clones. The sequence in DNA is TGTGCCAGCAGCTTAGGGTCTCGCATGAACACTGAAGCTTTCTTT. Translated, it reads CASSLGSRMNTEAFF.